The 30 T cell receptor beta chains presented below share a single source sample, sequenced in a study of T cells in localized non-small cell lung cancer. The method was immunoSEQ multiplex PCR; TCRdb's version includes in-frame clones alone and lacks a portion of them. Among roughly 5,200 clones, approximately 60% were seen once, and the ten largest hold around 4%. The sequenced sample was lymph node tissue, obtained before any cancer treatment. Receptors originate from a male donor aged 60 or older with stage I squamous cell lung carcinoma.

V is TRBV28 and J is TRBJ2-2, with D unresolved. V was shortened by 5 bases and J by 4 bases, with 11 bases between the two germline ends. Germline V gene lookup returns CDR1 MDHEN and CDR2 SYDVKM. The CDR3 contains 14 residues. The DNA for the CDR3 is TGTGCCAGCAGTCCCCTGACCTTCACCGGGGAGCTGTTTTTT. It specifies CASSPLTFTGELFF. The full variable domain, rest sourced from reference TRBV28 and TRBJ2-2, is DVKVTQSSRYLVKRTGEKVFLECVQDMDHENMFWYRQDPGLGLRLIYFSYDVKMKEKGDIPEGYSVSREKKERFSLILESASTNQTSMYLCASSPLTFTGELFFGEGSRLTVL.

This sequence joins TRBV28 and TRBJ1-2; 9 bases are shared with TRBD1. The junction had 7 bases not matched to a gene; V was cut back by 6 bases and J by 8 bases. The germline CDR1 and CDR2 sequences are MDHEN and SYDVKM. This CDR3 is 13 amino acids long. As DNA, the CDR3 is TGTGCCAGCAGGTTAGGACAGGGGTACGGCTACACCTTC. It translates to CASRLGQGYGYTF.

Details on this clone: Its ends do not fully match the called genes, so a read error is possible. The chain joins TRBV2 to TRBJ2-7, with a weak D call TRBD1 (6 bases). The CDR3 has 14 amino acids. Looked up from germline, CDR1 is SNHLY and CDR2 is FYNNEI. In DNA, the CDR3 is TGTGTCAGCAACCGGGCCGGACAGATCTACGAGCAGTACTTC. This codes for CVSNRAGQIYEQYF. Based on the CDR3 plus reference TRBV2 and TRBJ2-7, the full variable domain is EPEVTQTPSHQVTQMGQEVILRCVPISNHLYFYWYRQILGQKVEFLVSFYNNEISEKSEIFDDQFSVERPDGSNFTLKIRSTKLEDSAMYFCVSNRAGQIYEQYFGPGTRLTVT.

This chain joins TRBV18 and TRBJ2-1, with D perhaps TRBD1 (6 bases). Looked up from germline, CDR1 is KGHSH and CDR2 is LQKENI. The ends were cut back, 3 bases at V and 5 bases at J, with 11 bases in the middle. The CDR3 extends over 14 amino acids. The CDR3 DNA reads TGTGCCAGCTCACCGGACAGAAGTAACAATGAGCAGTTCTTC. Encoded protein: CASSPDRSNNEQFF. The whole variable domain, remainder taken from reference TRBV18 and TRBJ2-1, is NAGVMQNPRHLVRRRGQEARLRCSPMKGHSHVYWYRQLPEEGLKFMVYLQKENIIDESGMPKERFSAEFPKEGPSILRIQQVVRGDSAAYFCASSPDRSNNEQFFGPGTRLTVL.

The gene calls are TRBV18 and TRBJ2-7; the D call may be TRBD1 or TRBD2 (5 bases each). CDR3 length equals 16 residues. Germline CDR1 is KGHSH and CDR2 is LQKENI. The V end was cut by 0 bases, the J end by 4 bases, with 16 bases between. The CDR3 reads CASSPPQLWGMYEQYF. The CDR3 bases are TGTGCCAGCTCACCACCCCAACTTTGGGGGATGTACGAGCAGTACTTC.

This clone was detected only a few times. This chain connects TRBV6-8 to TRBJ2-7, with 13 bases fitting TRBD2. This CDR3 is built from 17 residues. V shed 6 bases and J 0 bases; nucleotides not matched to a gene: 8. Germline-derived CDR1 and CDR2 are MNHGY and SAAAGT. The CDR3 nucleotides read TGTGCCAGCAGCCGGGGACTAGCGGGATGGACCTCCTACGAGCAGTACTTC. Translated: CASSRGLAGWTSYEQYF.

V is TRBV18 and J is TRBJ1-2; 9 nucleotides align to TRBD1. Germline V gives CDR1 KGHSH, CDR2 LQKENI. Trimming took 4 bases from V and 13 from J; bases not matched to a gene: 10. The CDR3 is 13 amino acids. This chain's CDR3 is CASSLSGTGTCTF. CDR3 sequence (DNA): TGTGCCAGCTCACTGTCCGGGACAGGGACCTGCACCTTC.

The sample holds a few counts of this clone. The chain has TRBV19 and TRBJ2-3, with 7 nucleotides matching TRBD2. V lost 7 bases to trimming and J lost 4 bases; unmatched junction nucleotides: 11. The CDR3 is 15 amino acids. Germline V gene data show CDR1 as LNHDA and CDR2 as SQIVND (reference sequence). The CDR3 loop is CASKFAAGRSDTQYF. The DNA for the CDR3 is TGTGCCAGTAAGTTCGCAGCGGGAAGGTCAGATACGCAGTATTTT. Full variable domain (missing parts from reference TRBV19 and TRBJ2-3): DGGITQSPKYLFRKEGQNVTLSCEQNLNHDAMYWYRQDPGQGLRLIYYSQIVNDFQKGDIAEGYSVSREKKESFPLTVTSAQKNPTAFYLCASKFAAGRSDTQYFGPGTRLTVL.

This chain uses TRBV9 with TRBJ2-2; D unclear. The CDR3 length is 15 residues. Deletions cut 5 bases from V and 0 bases from J, with 11 bases between. Germline V gene data show CDR1 as SGDLS and CDR2 as YYNGEE. CDR3 loop: CASSAQTANTGELFF. The DNA of the CDR3 is TGTGCCAGCAGTGCCCAAACCGCGAACACCGGGGAGCTGTTTTTT.

The chain has TRBV9 and TRBJ1-4, with TRBD1 matching over 8 bases. The V gene's germline CDR1 is SGDLS and CDR2 YYNGEE. The CDR3 consists of 15 residues. Losses at the gene ends were 4 bases for V and 8 bases for J; bases not matched to a gene: 10. The CDR3 region has the DNA TGTGCCAGCAGCCTCGAAACAGGGGGAGGGGAAAAACTGTTTTTT. Translated: CASSLETGGGEKLFF. The entire variable domain, with the rest obtained from reference TRBV9 and TRBJ1-4, is as follows: DSGVTQTPKHLITATGQRVTLRCSPRSGDLSVYWYQQSLDQGLQFLIQYYNGEERAKGNILERFSAQQFPDLHSELNLSSLELGDSALYFCASSLETGGGEKLFFGSGTQLSVL.

Only a few counts were recorded for this clone. The chain is built from TRBV28 and TRBJ2-3, with D unclear. The germline V gene encodes CDR1 MDHEN and CDR2 SYDVKM. Trimming pared 8 bases from V and 0 bases from J, leaving 6 bases between. This CDR3 spans 12 amino acids. CDR3 in amino acids: CASLASTDTQYF. The CDR3 region has the DNA TGTGCCAGCCTCGCTAGCACAGATACGCAGTATTTT.

The rearrangement uses TRBV19 and TRBJ1-2, with 7 positions matching TRBD1. V lost 0 bases, J lost 7 bases, and 11 bases stayed unmatched. The germline gives CDR1 LNHDA, CDR2 SQIVND (reference sequence). The CDR3 spans 16 residues. CDR3 residues: CASSIDRDSERGGYTF. The CDR3 nucleotides read TGTGCCAGTAGTATAGATCGGGACAGCGAACGGGGTGGCTACACCTTC.

The chain is built from TRBV18 and TRBJ2-4; D assignment may be TRBD1 or TRBD2 (5 bases each). CDR1 and CDR2 from the germline V gene are KGHSH and LQKENI. The CDR3 spans 13 residues. Deletions cut 2 bases from V and 8 bases from J, with 10 bases between. The CDR3 DNA follows: TGTGCCAGCTCACCAAACCGGGACGACATTCAGTACTTC. This encodes CASSPNRDDIQYF.

This clone was detected only a few times. V gene TRBV29-1 combines with J gene TRBJ1-2; D is perhaps TRBD1 (5 bases). Germline V gene lookup returns CDR1 SQVTM and CDR2 ANQGSEA. CDR3 length: 13 residues. Trimming stripped 4 bases from V and 8 bases from J, with 17 bases between. The CDR3 bases are TGCAGCGTTGTTTGGGACTACACGGGGGGCTACACCTTC. As protein: CSVVWDYTGGYTF.

The chain links TRBV28 to TRBJ2-1, with TRBD1 matching over 10 bases. Germline CDR1 and CDR2: MDHEN and SYDVKM. CDR3 length: 14 amino acids. V lost 2 bases, J lost 8 bases, and 3 bases stayed unmatched. In DNA, the CDR3 is TGTGCCAGCAGTTTAGCGGGACAGGGGTATGAGCAGTTCTTC. Translated: CASSLAGQGYEQFF.

This clone was recorded a few times. This chain connects TRBV11-3 to TRBJ2-2; no firm D call. Trimming cost V 5 bases and J 0 bases, with 10 bases left between them. The CDR3 is 15 amino acids. The germline gives CDR1 SGHNT, CDR2 YENEEA. CDR3 coding DNA: TGTGCCAGCAGCCCGTTACTATCGAACACCGGGGAGCTGTTTTTT. Amino acid sequence: CASSPLLSNTGELFF. The whole variable domain, remainder taken from reference TRBV11-3 and TRBJ2-2, is EAGVVQSPRYKIIEKKQPVAFWCNPISGHNTLYWYLQNLGQGPELLIRYENEEAVDDSQLPKDRFSAERLKGVDSTLKIQPAELGDSAVYLCASSPLLSNTGELFFGEGSRLTVL.

V and J are TRBV19 and TRBJ2-5; either TRBD1 or TRBD2 may supply D (6 bases each). Trimming removed 7 bases at V and 4 bases at J, with 19 bases between. The CDR3 runs 15 residues. The germline gives CDR1 LNHDA, CDR2 SQIVND (reference sequence). CDR3 DNA sequence: TGTGCCAGTAACACCAAGAGGGGGGCTGGAGAGACCCAGTACTTC. Translation: CASNTKRGAGETQYF.

This clone was picked up a small number of times. V and J are TRBV6-8 and TRBJ1-2, with D unclear. With 0 bases removed from V and 6 bases from J, the gap between germline ends came to 11 bases. This CDR3 contains 14 residues. Germline CDR1 reads MNHGY; CDR2 reads SAAAGT. This CDR3 is CASSYSNRVDGYTF. The CDR3 region has the DNA TGTGCCAGCAGTTACTCGAATAGGGTCGATGGCTACACCTTC.

The chain links TRBV6-8 to TRBJ2-7, with 12 bases matching TRBD1. The germline V gene encodes CDR1 MNHGY and CDR2 SAAAGT. The CDR3 loop spans 15 amino acids. After removal of 0 bases from V and 5 bases from J, the junction contained 2 bases not matched to a gene. CDR3 sequence (DNA): TGTGCCAGCAGTTACTCGGGACAGGGGGCGCACGAGCAGTACTTC. It codes for CASSYSGQGAHEQYF.

The chain is built from TRBV6-8 and TRBJ1-2, with D unresolved. CDR1 MNHGY and CDR2 SAAAGT come from the germline V gene. This CDR3 comprises 13 residues. Trimming cost V 5 bases and J 0 bases, with 7 bases left between them. For the CDR3, the DNA is TGTGCCAGCAGTGATACGGCTAACTATGGCTACACCTTC. The encoded protein is CASSDTANYGYTF.

V gene TRBV29-1 combines with J gene TRBJ2-7, with D possibly being TRBD2 (6 bases). The CDR3 is 12 residues long. The V gene's germline CDR1 is SQVTM and CDR2 ANQGSEA. V was clipped by 7 bases and J by 3 bases, with 13 bases between them. CDR3 nucleotides: TGCAGCGCCGGGGGTTCGGTCTACGAGCAGTACTTC. This encodes CSAGGSVYEQYF.

There are a few counts of this clone. The chain links TRBV29-1 to TRBJ2-3; D possibly corresponds to TRBD2 (6 bases). Germline CDR1 and CDR2: SQVTM and ANQGSEA. V was trimmed by 6 bases and J by 0 bases, leaving 10 bases between them. The CDR3 is made up of 13 amino acids. This chain's CDR3 is CSVVAGSTDTQYF. As DNA, the CDR3 is TGCAGCGTCGTCGCGGGAAGCACAGATACGCAGTATTTT.

A word on this clone: At one end the junction does not follow the germline gene, possibly because of a read error. This chain joins TRBV6-8 and TRBJ2-7; 7 nucleotides align to TRBD2. This CDR3 is 14 amino acids long. CDR1 is MNHGY, CDR2 SAAAGT, per germline. The CDR3 is CVSRRERDQPPQYF. The CDR3 nucleotides read TGTGTCAGCAGAAGAGAGCGGGACCAACCCCCGCAGTACTTC.

The chain combines TRBV7-7 with TRBJ2-1; perhaps TRBD1 as D (6 bases). CDR1 is SSHAT and CDR2 is FNYEAQ in the germline V gene (reference sequence). The V end lost 5 bases, the J end lost 4 bases, and 21 bases lay between the germline ends. CDR3 length: 17 amino acids. The CDR3 DNA sequence: TGTGCCAGCAGCCAAGATTGGGGGCGGGTACAGTACAATGAGCAGTTCTTC. Translation: CASSQDWGRVQYNEQFF.

This clone was seen only once. The V gene is TRBV30, the J gene TRBJ2-6, with D perhaps matching TRBD1 (5 bases). V dropped 2 bases and J dropped 0 bases, with 8 bases sitting between them. This CDR3 is 15 amino acids long. Germline CDR1 GTSNPN, CDR2 SVGIG (reference sequence). CDR3 in DNA: TGTGCCTGGAGTCGCGACAGCTCTGGGGCCAACGTCCTGACTTTC. Its translation: CAWSRDSSGANVLTF.

This chain links TRBV29-1 with TRBJ2-7, with a weak D call TRBD1 (6 bases). V was shortened by 4 bases and J by 7 bases, with 17 bases between the two germline ends. The germline gives CDR1 SQVTM, CDR2 ANQGSEA. The CDR3 consists of 13 residues. The DNA of the CDR3 is TGCAGCGTTGTTGGGGGCGCCCCAAGGGAGCAGTACTTC. This codes for CSVVGGAPREQYF.

This chain joins TRBV5-1 and TRBJ1-2, with D maybe TRBD1 (6 bases). Germline V gives CDR1 SGHRS, CDR2 YFSETQ. The length of the CDR3 is 15 residues. V lost 4 bases to trimming and J lost 1 base, with 14 bases between them. The CDR3 sequence: CASSDPGAGNYGYTF. CDR3 nucleotide sequence: TGCGCCAGCAGCGATCCAGGGGCGGGTAACTATGGCTACACCTTC.

V is TRBV23-1 and J is TRBJ1-1; possibly TRBD1 for D (5 bases). TRBV23-1 is identified as an open reading frame with a role that is uncertain. The CDR3 has 13 amino acids. The ends were cut back, 6 bases at V and 1 base at J, with 9 bases in the middle. The CDR3 is CASSLTGNTEAFF. CDR3 coding DNA: TGCGCCAGCAGCCTCACAGGGAACACTGAAGCTTTCTTT.

This clone was found a few times. The genes are TRBV9 and TRBJ2-1; D uncertain. CDR1 is SGDLS and CDR2 is YYNGEE in the germline V gene. The V end was cut by 1 base, the J end by 7 bases, with 9 bases between. The CDR3 contains 13 residues. CDR3 DNA: TGTGCCAGCAGCGTACCCCTAGGGAATGAGCAGTTCTTC. Translating it yields CASSVPLGNEQFF.

This clone was found a few times. The genes are TRBV9 and TRBJ2-7; 13 positions match TRBD2. Per the germline V gene, CDR1 is SGDLS and CDR2 is YYNGEE. There are 16 residues in the CDR3. J was trimmed by 2 bases and V by 0 bases; bases with no gene match: 2. The CDR3 loop reads CASSVGGTSGTYEQYF. The DNA of the CDR3 is TGTGCCAGCAGCGTAGGAGGGACTAGCGGGACCTACGAGCAGTACTTC.